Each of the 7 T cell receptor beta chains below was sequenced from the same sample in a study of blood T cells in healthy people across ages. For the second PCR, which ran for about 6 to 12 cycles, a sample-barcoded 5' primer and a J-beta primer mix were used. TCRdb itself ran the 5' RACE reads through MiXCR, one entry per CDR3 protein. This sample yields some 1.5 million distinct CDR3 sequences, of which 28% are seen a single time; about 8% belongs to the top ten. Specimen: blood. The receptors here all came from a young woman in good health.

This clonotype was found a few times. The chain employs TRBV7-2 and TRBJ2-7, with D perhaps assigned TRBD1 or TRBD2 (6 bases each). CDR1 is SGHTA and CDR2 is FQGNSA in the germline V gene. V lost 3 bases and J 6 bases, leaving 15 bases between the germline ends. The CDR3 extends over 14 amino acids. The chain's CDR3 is CASSFDRGRREQYF. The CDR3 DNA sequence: TGTGCCAGCAGCTTTGATCGGGGGCGACGCGAGCAGTACTTC.

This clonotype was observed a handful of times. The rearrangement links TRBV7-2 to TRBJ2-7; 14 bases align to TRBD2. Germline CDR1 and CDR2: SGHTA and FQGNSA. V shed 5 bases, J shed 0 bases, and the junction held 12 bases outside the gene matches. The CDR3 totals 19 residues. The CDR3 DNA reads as TGTGCCAGCAGCCCCAGGAGAGGGACTAGCGGGAGCCACTCCTACGAGCAGTACTTC. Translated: CASSPRRGTSGSHSYEQYF. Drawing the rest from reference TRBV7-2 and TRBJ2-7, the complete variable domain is GAGVSQSPSNKVTEKGKDVELRCDPISGHTALYWYRQSLGQGLEFLIYFQGNSAPDKSGLPSDRFSAERTGGSVSTLTIQRTQQEDSAVYLCASSPRRGTSGSHSYEQYFGPGTRLTVT.

The CDR3 here is CASTSIVGLGDEQFF. CDR3 bases: TGTGCCAGCACCTCGATAGTAGGGCTAGGCGATGAGCAGTTCTTC. The chain links TRBV7-9 to TRBJ2-1; D unclear. V gave up 7 bases and J gave up 8 bases, with 21 bases separating them. The length of the CDR3 is 15 residues. Germline CDR1 and CDR2: SEHNR and FQNEAQ (reference sequence).

CDR3: CASSLRGGTGEHEQFF. CDR3 bases: TGTGCCAGCAGCTTAAGAGGGGGGACAGGTGAACACGAGCAGTTCTTC. The V call is TRBV7-3, the J call TRBJ2-1; TRBD1 matches at 8 bases. The CDR3 loop spans 16 amino acids. The germline V gene has CDR1 SGHTA and CDR2 FQGTGA. Germline trimming cut 1 base from V and 10 bases from J; bases unmatched to any gene: 12. The full variable domain, with the rest looked up from reference TRBV7-3 and TRBJ2-1, is GAGVSQTPSNKVTEKGKYVELRCDPISGHTALYWYRQSLGQGPEFLIYFQGTGAADDSGLPNDRFFAVRPEGSVSTLKIQRTERGDSAVYLCASSLRGGTGEHEQFFGPGTRLTVL.

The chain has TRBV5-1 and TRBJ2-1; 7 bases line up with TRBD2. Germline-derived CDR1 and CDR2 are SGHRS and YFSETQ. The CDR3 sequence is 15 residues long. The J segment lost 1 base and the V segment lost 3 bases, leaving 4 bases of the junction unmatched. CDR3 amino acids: CASSSTSESYNEQFF. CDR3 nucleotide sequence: TGCGCCAGCAGCTCAACTAGCGAGTCCTACAATGAGCAGTTCTTC.

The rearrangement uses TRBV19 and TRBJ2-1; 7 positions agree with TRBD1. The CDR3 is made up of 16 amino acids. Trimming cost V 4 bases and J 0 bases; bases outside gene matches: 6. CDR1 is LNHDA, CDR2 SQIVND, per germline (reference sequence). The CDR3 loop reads CASSTRQGSSYNEQFF. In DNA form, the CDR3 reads TGTGCCAGTAGTACTCGACAGGGCAGCTCCTACAATGAGCAGTTCTTC.

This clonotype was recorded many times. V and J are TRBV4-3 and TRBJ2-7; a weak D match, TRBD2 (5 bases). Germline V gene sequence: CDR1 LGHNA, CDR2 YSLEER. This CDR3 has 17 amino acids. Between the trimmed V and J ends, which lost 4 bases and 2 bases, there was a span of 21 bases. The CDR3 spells CASSPQRELVGTYEQYF. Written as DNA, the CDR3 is TGCGCCAGCAGCCCACAAAGGGAGTTAGTGGGAACCTACGAGCAGTACTTC.